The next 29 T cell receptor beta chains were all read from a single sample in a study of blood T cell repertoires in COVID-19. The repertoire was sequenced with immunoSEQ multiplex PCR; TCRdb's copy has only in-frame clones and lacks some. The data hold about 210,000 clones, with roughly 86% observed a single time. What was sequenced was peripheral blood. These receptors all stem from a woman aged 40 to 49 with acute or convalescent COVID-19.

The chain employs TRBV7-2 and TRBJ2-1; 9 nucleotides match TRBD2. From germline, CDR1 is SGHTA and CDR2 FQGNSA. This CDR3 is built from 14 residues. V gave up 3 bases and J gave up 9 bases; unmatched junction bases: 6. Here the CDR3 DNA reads TGTGCCAGCAGCTTTCCATCTAGCGGGGCTGAGCAGTTCTTC. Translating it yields CASSFPSSGAEQFF.

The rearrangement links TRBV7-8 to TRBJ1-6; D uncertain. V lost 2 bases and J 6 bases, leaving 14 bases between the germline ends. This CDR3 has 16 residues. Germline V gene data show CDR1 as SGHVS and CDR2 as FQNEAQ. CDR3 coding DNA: TGTGCCAGCAGCTTACGCCAGCCAGGTTCTAATTCACCCCTCCACTTT. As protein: CASSLRQPGSNSPLHF.

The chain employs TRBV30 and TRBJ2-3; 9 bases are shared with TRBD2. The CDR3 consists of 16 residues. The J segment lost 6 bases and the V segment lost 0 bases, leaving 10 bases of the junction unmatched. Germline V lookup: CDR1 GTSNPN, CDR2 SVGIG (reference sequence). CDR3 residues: CAWSVGLAGSGDTQYF. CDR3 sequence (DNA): TGTGCCTGGAGTGTCGGGCTAGCGGGGAGCGGGGATACGCAGTATTTT.

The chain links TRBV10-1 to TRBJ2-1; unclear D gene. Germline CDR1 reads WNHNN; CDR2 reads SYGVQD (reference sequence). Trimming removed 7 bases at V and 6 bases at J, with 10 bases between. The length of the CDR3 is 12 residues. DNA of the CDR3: TGCGCCAGCACTATCAACGGCAATGAGCAGTTCTTC. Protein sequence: CASTINGNEQFF.

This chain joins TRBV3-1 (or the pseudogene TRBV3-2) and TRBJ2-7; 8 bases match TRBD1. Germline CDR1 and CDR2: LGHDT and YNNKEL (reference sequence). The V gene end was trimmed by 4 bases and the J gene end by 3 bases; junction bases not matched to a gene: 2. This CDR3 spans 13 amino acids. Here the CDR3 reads CASSPDRGYEQYF. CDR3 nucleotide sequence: TGTGCCAGCAGCCCCGACAGGGGCTACGAGCAGTACTTC.

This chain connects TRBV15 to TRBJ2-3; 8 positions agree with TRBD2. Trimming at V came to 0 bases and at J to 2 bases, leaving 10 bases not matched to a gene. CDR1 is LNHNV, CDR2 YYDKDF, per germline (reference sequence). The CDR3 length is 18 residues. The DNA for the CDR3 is TGTGCCACCAGCAGAGAGGGTGGCCGGGAGGGCCCCACAGATACGCAGTATTTT. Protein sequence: CATSREGGREGPTDTQYF.

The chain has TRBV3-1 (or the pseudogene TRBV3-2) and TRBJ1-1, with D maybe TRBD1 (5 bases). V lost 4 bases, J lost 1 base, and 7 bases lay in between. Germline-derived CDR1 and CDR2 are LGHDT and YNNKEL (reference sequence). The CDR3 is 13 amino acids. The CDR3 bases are TGTGCCAGCAGCCCGACAGAGAACACTGAAGCTTTCTTT. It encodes CASSPTENTEAFF.

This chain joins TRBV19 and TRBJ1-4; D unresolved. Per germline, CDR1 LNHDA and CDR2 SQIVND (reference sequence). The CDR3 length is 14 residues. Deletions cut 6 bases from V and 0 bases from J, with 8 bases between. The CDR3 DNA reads TGTGCCAGTAGCCGGACTTCAACTAATGAAAAACTGTTTTTT. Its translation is CASSRTSTNEKLFF.

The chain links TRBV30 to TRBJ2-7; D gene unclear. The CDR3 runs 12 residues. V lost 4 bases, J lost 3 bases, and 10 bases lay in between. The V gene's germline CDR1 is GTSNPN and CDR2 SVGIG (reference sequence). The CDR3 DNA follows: TGTGCCTGGAAAAGCTTAAACTACGAGCAGTACTTC. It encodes CAWKSLNYEQYF.

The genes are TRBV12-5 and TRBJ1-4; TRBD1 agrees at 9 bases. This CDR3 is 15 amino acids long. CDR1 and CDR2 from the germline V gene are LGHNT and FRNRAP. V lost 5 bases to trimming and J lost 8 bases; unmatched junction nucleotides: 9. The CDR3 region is CASGPDETGGEKLFF. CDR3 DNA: TGTGCTAGTGGTCCTGACGAGACAGGGGGAGAAAAACTGTTTTTT.

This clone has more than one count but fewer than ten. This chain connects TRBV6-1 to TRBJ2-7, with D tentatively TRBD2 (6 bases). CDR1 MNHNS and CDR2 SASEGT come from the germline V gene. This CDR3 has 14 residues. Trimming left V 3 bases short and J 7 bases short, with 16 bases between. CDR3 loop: CASSDLRRVLEQYF. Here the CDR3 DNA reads TGTGCCAGCAGTGACCTTAGGAGGGTATTGGAGCAGTACTTC.

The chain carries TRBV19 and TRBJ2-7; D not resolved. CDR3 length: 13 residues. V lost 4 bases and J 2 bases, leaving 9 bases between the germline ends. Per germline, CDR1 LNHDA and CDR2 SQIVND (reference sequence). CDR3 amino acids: CASSRWLTYEQYF. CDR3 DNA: TGTGCCAGTAGTAGGTGGCTGACCTACGAGCAGTACTTC.

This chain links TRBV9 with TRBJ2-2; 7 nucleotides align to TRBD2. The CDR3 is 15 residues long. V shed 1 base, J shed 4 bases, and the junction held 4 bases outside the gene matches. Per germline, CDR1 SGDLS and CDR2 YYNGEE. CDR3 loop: CASSVRLAVTGELFF. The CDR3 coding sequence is TGTGCCAGCAGCGTAAGGCTAGCGGTCACCGGGGAGCTGTTTTTT.

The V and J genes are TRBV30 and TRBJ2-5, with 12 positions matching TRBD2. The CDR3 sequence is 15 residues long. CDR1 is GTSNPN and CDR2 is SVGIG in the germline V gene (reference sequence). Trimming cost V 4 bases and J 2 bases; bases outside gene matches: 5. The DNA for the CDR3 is TGTGCCTGGACTAGCGGGAGGGCCCCGCAAGAGACCCAGTACTTC. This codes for CAWTSGRAPQETQYF. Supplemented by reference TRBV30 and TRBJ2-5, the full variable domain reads SQTIHQWPATLVQPVGSPLSLECTVEGTSNPNLYWYRQAAGRGLQLLFYSVGIGQISSEVPQNLSASRPQDRQFILSSKKLLLSDSGFYLCAWTSGRAPQETQYFGPGTRLLVL.

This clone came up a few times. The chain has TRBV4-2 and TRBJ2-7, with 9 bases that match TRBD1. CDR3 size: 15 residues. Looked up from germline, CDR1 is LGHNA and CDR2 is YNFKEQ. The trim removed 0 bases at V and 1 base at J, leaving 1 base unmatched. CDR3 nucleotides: TGTGCCAGCAGCCAAGACGGGACAGGGTCCTACGAGCAGTACTTC. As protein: CASSQDGTGSYEQYF.

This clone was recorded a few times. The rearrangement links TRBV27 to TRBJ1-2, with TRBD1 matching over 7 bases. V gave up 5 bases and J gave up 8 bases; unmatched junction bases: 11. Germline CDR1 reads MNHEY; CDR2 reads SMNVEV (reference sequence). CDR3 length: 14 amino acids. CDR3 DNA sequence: TGTGCCAGCAGTACTGACAGGGCAGGAGGAGGCTACACCTTC. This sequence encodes CASSTDRAGGGYTF.

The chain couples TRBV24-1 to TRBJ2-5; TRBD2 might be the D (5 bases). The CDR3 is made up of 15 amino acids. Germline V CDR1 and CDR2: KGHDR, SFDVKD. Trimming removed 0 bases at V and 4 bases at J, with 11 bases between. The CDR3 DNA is TGTGCCACCAGTGATTTGACTAGAAATGGAGAGACCCAGTACTTC. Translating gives CATSDLTRNGETQYF.

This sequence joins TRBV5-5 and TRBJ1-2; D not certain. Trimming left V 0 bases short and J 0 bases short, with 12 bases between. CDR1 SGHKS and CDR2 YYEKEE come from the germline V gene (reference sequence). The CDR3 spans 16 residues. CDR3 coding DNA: TGTGCCAGCAGCTTGGATGCCCAACCTACTAACTATGGCTACACCTTC. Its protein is CASSLDAQPTNYGYTF.

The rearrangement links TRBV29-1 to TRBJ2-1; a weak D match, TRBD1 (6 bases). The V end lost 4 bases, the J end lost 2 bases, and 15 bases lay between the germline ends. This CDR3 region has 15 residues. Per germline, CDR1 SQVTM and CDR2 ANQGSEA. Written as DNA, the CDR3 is TGCAGCGTTGGCCATACAGGGAGTGCCTACAATGAGCAGTTCTTC. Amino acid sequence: CSVGHTGSAYNEQFF.

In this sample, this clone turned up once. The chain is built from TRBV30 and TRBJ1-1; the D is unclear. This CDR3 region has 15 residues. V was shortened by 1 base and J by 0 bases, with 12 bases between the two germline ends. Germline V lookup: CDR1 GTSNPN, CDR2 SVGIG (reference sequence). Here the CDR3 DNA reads TGTGCCTGGAGTGCGCGCAGGAAAATGAACACTGAAGCTTTCTTT. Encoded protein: CAWSARRKMNTEAFF.

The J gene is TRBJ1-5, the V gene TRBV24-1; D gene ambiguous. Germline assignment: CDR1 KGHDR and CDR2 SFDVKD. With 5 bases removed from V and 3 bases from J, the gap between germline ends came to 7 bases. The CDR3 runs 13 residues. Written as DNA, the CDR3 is TGTGCCACCAGTGGGCCCCTCAATCAGCCCCAGCATTTT. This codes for CATSGPLNQPQHF.

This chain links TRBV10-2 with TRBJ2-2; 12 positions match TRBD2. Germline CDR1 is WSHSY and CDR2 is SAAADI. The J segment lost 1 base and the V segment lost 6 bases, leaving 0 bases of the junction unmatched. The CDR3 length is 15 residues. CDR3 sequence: CASRGLAGNTGELFF. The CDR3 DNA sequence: TGCGCCAGCAGGGGACTAGCGGGGAACACCGGGGAGCTGTTTTTT.

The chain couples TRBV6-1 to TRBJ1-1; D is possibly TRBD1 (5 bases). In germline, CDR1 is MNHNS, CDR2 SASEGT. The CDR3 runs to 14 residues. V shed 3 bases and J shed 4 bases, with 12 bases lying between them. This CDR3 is CASSDRQRSTEAFF. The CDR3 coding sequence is TGTGCCAGCAGTGACCGACAGAGGAGCACTGAAGCTTTCTTT.

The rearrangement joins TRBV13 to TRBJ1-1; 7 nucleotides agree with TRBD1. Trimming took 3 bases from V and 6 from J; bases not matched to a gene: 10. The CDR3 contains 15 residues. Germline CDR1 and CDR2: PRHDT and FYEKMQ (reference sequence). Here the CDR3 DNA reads TGTGCCAGCAGCTTTCGGACAGGTGGAAACCCTGAAGCTTTCTTT. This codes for CASSFRTGGNPEAFF.

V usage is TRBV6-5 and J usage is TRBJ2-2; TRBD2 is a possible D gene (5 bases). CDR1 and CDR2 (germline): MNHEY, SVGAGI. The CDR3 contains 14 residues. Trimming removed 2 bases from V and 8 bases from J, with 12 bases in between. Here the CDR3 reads CASSYGPGVGELFF. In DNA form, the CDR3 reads TGTGCCAGCAGTTACGGTCCCGGGGTGGGGGAGCTGTTTTTT.

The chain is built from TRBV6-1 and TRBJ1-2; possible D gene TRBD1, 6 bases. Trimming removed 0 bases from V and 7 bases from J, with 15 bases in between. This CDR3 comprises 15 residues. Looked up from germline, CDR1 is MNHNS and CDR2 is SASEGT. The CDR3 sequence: CASSEAPGHVAGYTF. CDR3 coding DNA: TGTGCCAGCAGTGAAGCCCCGGGACACGTCGCTGGCTACACCTTC.

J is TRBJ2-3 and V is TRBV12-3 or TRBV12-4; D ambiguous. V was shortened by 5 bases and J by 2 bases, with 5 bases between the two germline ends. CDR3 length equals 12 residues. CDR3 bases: TGTGCCAGCAGTGAACACACAGATACGCAGTATTTT. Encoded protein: CASSEHTDTQYF.

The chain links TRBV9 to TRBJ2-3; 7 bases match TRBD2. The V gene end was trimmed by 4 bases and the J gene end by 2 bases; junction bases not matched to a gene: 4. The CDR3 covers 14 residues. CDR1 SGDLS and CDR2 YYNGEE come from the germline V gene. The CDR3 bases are TGTGCCAGCAGCACCAGCGGGACCACAGATACGCAGTATTTT. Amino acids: CASSTSGTTDTQYF.

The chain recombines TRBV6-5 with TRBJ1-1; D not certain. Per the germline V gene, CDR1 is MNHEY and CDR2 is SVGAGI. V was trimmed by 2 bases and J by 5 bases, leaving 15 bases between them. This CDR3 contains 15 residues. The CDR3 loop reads CASSYRGGKETEAFF. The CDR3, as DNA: TGTGCCAGCAGTTACCGAGGAGGGAAAGAAACTGAAGCTTTCTTT.